This T cell receptor beta chain was obtained from a study of T cell responses to AZD1222 COVID-19 vaccine. TCRdb's copy holds only in-frame clones and misses some; the assay was immunoSEQ multiplex PCR. The profile shows approximately 72,000 clones, around 89% of them singletons. Study results and limitations: None of the repertoires were sampled until the peak T cell response had passed. Donors were chiefly white British, with a greater number of females, and clonal diversity was perhaps underestimated.

The length of the CDR3 is 14 residues. V lost 4 bases and J 1 base, leaving 11 bases between the germline ends. The germline V gene has CDR1 PRHDT and CDR2 FYEKMQ (reference sequence). To note about this clone: Its antigen is as yet unknown.

Second doses were pooled across both intervals (about 4 or about 12 weeks). V usage is TRBV13 and J usage is TRBJ2-7; tentative D call: TRBD2 (5 bases). The material was peripheral blood, obtained 28 days after the second AZD1222 dose. This clonotype originated in an adult who received the AZD1222 COVID-19 vaccine. CDR3 protein: CASSSDSGSYEQYF. In nucleotides, the CDR3 is TGTGCCAGCAGCTCGGACTCCGGATCCTACGAGCAGTACTTC.